This record covers a single T cell receptor (beta chain). Antigen unknown. The CDR3 has 13 amino acids. V gave up 2 bases and J gave up 5 bases, with 8 bases separating them. Germline V gene sequence: CDR1 KGHSH, CDR2 LQKENI. These data come from a study of identical twins. Each CDR3 protein gets one entry after TCRdb re-called the 5' RACE reads with MiXCR. The profile shows around 450,000 distinct CDR3 sequences, approximately 15% of them singletons. General study results and limits: Insertion counts were lower in abundant cord blood beta clonotypes, a trend that memory repertoires did not show. Compared with models, monozygotic twins showed more out-of-frame TCR alpha sharing.

These data also featured in a second study, about yellow fever vaccine responses in identical twins.

Sequenced material: CD4+ T cells sorted from blood. The chain couples TRBV18 to TRBJ2-3; no definite D call. The clonotype originates from a woman aged 18-30 years in good health. The CDR3 coding sequence is TGTGCCAGCTCACCATGGGGATTAGATACGCAGTATTTT. The encoded protein is CASSPWGLDTQYF.